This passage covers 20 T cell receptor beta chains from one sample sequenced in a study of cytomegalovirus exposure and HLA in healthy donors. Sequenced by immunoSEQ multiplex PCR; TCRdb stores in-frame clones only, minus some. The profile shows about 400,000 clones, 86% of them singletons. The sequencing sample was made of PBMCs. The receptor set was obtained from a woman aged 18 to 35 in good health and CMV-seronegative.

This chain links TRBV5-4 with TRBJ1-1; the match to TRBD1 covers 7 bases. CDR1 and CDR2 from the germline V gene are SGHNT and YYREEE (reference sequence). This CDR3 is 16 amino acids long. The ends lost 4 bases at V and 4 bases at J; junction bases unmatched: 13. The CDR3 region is CASSGGTVGFRTEAFF. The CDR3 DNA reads TGTGCCAGCAGCGGCGGGACAGTCGGTTTCCGCACTGAAGCTTTCTTT.

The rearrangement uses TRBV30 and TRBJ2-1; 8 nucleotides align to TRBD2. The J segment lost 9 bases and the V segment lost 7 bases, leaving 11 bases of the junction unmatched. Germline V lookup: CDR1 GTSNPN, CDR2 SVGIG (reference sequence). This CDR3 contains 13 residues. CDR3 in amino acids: CASVAGGGAEQFF. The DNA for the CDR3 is TGTGCCTCTGTGGCGGGAGGTGGGGCTGAGCAGTTCTTC. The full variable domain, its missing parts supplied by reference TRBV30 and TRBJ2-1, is SQTIHQWPATLVQPVGSPLSLECTVEGTSNPNLYWYRQAAGRGLQLLFYSVGIGQISSEVPQNLSASRPQDRQFILSSKKLLLSDSGFYLCASVAGGGAEQFFGPGTRLTVL.

CDR3 sequence: CASSEAKREGPNEQFF. In DNA, the CDR3 is TGTGCCAGCAGTGAAGCTAAGCGGGAGGGCCCCAATGAGCAGTTCTTC. The chain couples TRBV2 to TRBJ2-1, with 10 bases identical to TRBD2. Germline V gene data show CDR1 as SNHLY and CDR2 as FYNNEI. Losses at the gene ends were 0 bases for V and 6 bases for J; bases not matched to a gene: 5. The CDR3 consists of 16 residues.

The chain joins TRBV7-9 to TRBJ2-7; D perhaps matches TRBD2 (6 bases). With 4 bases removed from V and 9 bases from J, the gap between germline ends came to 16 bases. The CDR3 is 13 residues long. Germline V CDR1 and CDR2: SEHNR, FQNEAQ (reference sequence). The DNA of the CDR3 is TGTGCCAGCAGCTCCTGGGGGGAAAACGTGCAGTACTTC. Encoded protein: CASSSWGENVQYF. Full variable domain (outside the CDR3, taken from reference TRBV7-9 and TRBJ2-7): DTGVSQNPRHKITKRGQNVTFRCDPISEHNRLYWYRQTLGQGPEFLTYFQNEAQLEKSRLLSDRFSAERPKGSFSTLEIQRTEQGDSAMYLCASSSWGENVQYFGPGTRLTVT.

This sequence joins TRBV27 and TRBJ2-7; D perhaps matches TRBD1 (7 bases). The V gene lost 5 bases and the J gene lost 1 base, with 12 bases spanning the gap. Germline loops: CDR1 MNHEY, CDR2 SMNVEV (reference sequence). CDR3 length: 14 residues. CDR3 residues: CASSKAGGSYEQYF. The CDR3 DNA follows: TGTGCCAGCAGTAAGGCAGGGGGGTCCTACGAGCAGTACTTC.

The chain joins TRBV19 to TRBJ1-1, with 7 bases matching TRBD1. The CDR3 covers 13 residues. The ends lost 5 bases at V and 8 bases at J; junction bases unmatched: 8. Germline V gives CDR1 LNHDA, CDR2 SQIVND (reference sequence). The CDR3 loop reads CASSLRTGLEAFF. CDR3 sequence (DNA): TGTGCCAGTAGTCTAAGGACAGGACTAGAAGCTTTCTTT.

The CDR3 here is CASSAGGIAYTF. The DNA for the CDR3 is TGTGCCAGCAGCGCGGGGGGTATAGCCTACACCTTC. The chain couples TRBV9 to TRBJ1-2; the D gene is possibly TRBD1 (5 bases). CDR1 and CDR2 (germline): SGDLS, YYNGEE. The V gene lost 3 bases and the J gene lost 10 bases, with 13 bases spanning the gap. This CDR3 is built from 12 residues. The full variable domain, with the rest looked up from reference TRBV9 and TRBJ1-2, is DSGVTQTPKHLITATGQRVTLRCSPRSGDLSVYWYQQSLDQGLQFLIQYYNGEERAKGNILERFSAQQFPDLHSELNLSSLELGDSALYFCASSAGGIAYTFGSGTRLTVV.

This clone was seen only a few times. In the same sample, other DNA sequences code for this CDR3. This CDR3 reads CASSEAGTGGYEQYF. The DNA for the CDR3 is TGTGCCAGCAGTGAAGCGGGGACAGGGGGCTACGAGCAGTACTTC. V and J are TRBV6-1 and TRBJ2-7; 11 nucleotides match TRBD1. Losses at the gene ends were 0 bases for V and 3 bases for J; bases not matched to a gene: 1. Germline values: CDR1 MNHNS, CDR2 SASEGT. The CDR3 sequence is 15 residues long.

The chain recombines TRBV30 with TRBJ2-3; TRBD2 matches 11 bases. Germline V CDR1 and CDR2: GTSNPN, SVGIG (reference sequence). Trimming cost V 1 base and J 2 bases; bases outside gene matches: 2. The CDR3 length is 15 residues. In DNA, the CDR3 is TGTGCCTGGAGTGAGGGACTAGCGGTCACAGATACGCAGTATTTT. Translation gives CAWSEGLAVTDTQYF.

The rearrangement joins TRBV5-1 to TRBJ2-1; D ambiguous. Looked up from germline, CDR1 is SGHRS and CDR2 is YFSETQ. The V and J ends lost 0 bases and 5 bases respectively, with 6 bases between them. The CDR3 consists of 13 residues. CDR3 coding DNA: TGCGCCAGCAGCTTGGTAGTTGACAATGAGCAGTTCTTC. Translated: CASSLVVDNEQFF.

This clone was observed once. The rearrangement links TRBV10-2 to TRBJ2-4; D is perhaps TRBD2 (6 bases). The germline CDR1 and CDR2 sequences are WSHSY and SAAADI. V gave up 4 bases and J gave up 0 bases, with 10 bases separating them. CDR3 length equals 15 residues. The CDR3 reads CASSAGVLAKNIQYF. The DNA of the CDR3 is TGCGCCAGCAGTGCGGGAGTCCTAGCCAAAAACATTCAGTACTTC.

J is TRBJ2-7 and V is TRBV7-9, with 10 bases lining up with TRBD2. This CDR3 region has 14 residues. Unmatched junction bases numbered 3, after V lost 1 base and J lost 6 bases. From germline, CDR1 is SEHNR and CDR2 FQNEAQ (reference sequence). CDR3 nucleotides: TGTGCCAGCAGCTTAGTCGTAGCGGGAGGCGAGCAGTACTTC. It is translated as CASSLVVAGGEQYF.

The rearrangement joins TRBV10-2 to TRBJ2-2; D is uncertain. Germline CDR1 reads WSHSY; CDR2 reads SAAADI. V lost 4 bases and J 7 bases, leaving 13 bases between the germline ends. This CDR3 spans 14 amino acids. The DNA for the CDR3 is TGCGCCAGCAGTGCCCTCCTAGTGAGCGGGGAGCTGTTTTTT. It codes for CASSALLVSGELFF.

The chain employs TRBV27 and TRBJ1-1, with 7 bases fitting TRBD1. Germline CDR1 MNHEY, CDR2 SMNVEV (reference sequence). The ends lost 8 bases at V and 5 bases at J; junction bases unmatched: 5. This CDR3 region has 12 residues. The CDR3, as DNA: TGTGCCAGCCGACAGGGTGGAACTGAAGCTTTCTTT. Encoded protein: CASRQGGTEAFF.

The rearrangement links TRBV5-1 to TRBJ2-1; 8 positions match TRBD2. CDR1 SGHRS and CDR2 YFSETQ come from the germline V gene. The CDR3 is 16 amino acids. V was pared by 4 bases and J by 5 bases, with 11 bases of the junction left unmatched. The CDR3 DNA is TGCGCCAGCAGCGCCGCTCGGGGGGGCCTCAACAATGAGCAGTTCTTC. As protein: CASSAARGGLNNEQFF.

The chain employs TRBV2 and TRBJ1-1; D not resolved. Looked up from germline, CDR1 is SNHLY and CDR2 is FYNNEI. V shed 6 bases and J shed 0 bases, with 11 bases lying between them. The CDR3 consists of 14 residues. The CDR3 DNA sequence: TGTGCCAGCAGGCCAGAGGGAGTGAACACTGAAGCTTTCTTT. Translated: CASRPEGVNTEAFF.

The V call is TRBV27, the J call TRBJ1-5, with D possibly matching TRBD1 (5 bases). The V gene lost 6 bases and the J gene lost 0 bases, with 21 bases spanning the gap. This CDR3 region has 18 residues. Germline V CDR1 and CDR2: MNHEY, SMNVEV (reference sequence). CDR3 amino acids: CASRRLGIGGISNQPQHF. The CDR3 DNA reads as TGTGCCAGCAGACGTCTAGGCATCGGGGGTATTAGCAATCAGCCCCAGCATTTT.

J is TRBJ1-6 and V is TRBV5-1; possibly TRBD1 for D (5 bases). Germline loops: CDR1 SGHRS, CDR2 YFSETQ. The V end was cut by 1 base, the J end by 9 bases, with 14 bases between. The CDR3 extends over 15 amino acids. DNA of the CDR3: TGCGCCAGCAGCTTGATACTGGACAATACTTCACCCCTCCACTTT. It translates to CASSLILDNTSPLHF.

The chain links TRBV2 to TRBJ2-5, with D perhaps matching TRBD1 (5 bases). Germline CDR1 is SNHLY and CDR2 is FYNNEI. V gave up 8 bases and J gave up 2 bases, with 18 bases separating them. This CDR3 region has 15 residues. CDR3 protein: CASVVIWTQQETQYF. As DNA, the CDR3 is TGTGCCAGCGTCGTAATTTGGACACAGCAAGAGACCCAGTACTTC.

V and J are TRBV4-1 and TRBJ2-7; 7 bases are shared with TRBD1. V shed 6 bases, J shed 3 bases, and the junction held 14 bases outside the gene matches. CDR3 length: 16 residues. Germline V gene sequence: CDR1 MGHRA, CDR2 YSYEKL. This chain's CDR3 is CASSSGQALYRYEQYF. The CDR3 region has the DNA TGCGCCAGCAGTTCAGGACAGGCACTGTACCGCTACGAGCAGTACTTC.